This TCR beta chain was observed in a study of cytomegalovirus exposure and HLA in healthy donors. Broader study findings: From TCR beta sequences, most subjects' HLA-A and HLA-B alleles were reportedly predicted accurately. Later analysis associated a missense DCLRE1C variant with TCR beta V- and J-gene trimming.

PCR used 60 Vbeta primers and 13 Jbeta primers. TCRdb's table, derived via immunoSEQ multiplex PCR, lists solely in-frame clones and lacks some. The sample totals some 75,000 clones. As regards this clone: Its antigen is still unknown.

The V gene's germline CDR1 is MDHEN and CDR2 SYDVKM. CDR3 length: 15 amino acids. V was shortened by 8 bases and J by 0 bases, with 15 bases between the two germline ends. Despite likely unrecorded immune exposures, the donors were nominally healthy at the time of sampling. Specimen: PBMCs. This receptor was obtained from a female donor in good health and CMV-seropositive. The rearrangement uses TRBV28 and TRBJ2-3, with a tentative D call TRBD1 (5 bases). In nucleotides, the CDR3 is TGTGCCAGCCGACACAGCAGGGTTAGCACAGATACGCAGTATTTT. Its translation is CASRHSRVSTDTQYF.